The 31 T cell receptor beta chains below come from one sample, sequenced in a study of cytomegalovirus exposure and HLA in healthy donors. A multiplex PCR was run with 60 Vbeta primers and 13 Jbeta primers. Data came from immunoSEQ multiplex PCR; TCRdb stores just in-frame clones and leaves some out. The sample lists 90,000 to 150,000 clones; about 8.6% were seen once. The specimen sequenced was PBMCs. The receptors stem from a woman in her thirties or forties in good health and CMV-seropositive.

The CDR3 protein is CAWSVGSRVSGTQYF. The CDR3 DNA is TGTGCCTGGAGTGTTGGTAGCAGGGTTTCGGGGACCCAGTACTTC. V gene TRBV30 combines with J gene TRBJ2-5; TRBD1 is a possible D gene (5 bases). The germline V gene has CDR1 GTSNPN and CDR2 SVGIG (reference sequence). The ends were cut back, 0 bases at V and 7 bases at J, with 18 bases in the middle. This CDR3 has 15 residues.

V is TRBV6-1 and J is TRBJ1-5, with unresolved D. Germline V gene lookup returns CDR1 MNHNS and CDR2 SASEGT. There are 14 residues in the CDR3. V dropped 1 base and J dropped 6 bases, with 10 bases sitting between them. CDR3 sequence reads: CASSEGLEGQPQHF. The CDR3 DNA reads as TGTGCCAGCAGTGAAGGACTAGAGGGTCAGCCCCAGCATTTT.

As to this clone: Because it lacks the conserved phenylalanine or tryptophan at the end, this CDR3 is likely a read error. This sequence joins TRBV2 and TRBJ1-2; 10 bases match TRBD1. The CDR3 runs 13 residues. V lost 7 bases to trimming and J lost 8 bases; unmatched junction nucleotides: 7. Germline V gene sequence: CDR1 SNHLY, CDR2 FYNNEI. The CDR3 sequence: CASTTDRGQGYTY. The CDR3 DNA follows: TGTGCCAGCACCACAGACAGGGGGCAAGGCTACACCTAC.

The gene calls are TRBV9 and TRBJ2-3; 13 bases line up with TRBD2. Trimming took 0 bases from V and 2 from J; bases not matched to a gene: 12. This CDR3 has 20 amino acids. Germline CDR1 is SGDLS and CDR2 is YYNGEE. The CDR3 DNA sequence: TGTGCCAGCAGCGTAGCTCTTACTAGCGGGGGGGCGGGGGACACAGATACGCAGTATTTT. Translated: CASSVALTSGGAGDTDTQYF. The variable domain in full, completed from reference TRBV9 and TRBJ2-3, reads DSGVTQTPKHLITATGQRVTLRCSPRSGDLSVYWYQQSLDQGLQFLIQYYNGEERAKGNILERFSAQQFPDLHSELNLSSLELGDSALYFCASSVALTSGGAGDTDTQYFGPGTRLTVL.

The chain combines TRBV5-4 with TRBJ2-1; 7 bases match TRBD2. This CDR3 region has 15 residues. Looked up from germline, CDR1 is SGHNT and CDR2 is YYREEE (reference sequence). J gave up 3 bases and V 0 bases, and 3 bases lay outside the gene matches. The CDR3 region is CASSLASGNYNEQFF. The CDR3 DNA follows: TGTGCCAGCAGCTTGGCTAGCGGCAACTACAATGAGCAGTTCTTC.

This clone was recorded a few times. The chain couples TRBV14 to TRBJ2-3; 7 bases agree with TRBD2. Germline CDR1 SGHDN, CDR2 FVKESK. The CDR3 covers 15 residues. Germline trimming cut 3 bases from V and 0 bases from J; bases unmatched to any gene: 3. The CDR3 loop reads CASSQGLLSTDTQYF. The CDR3 DNA reads as TGTGCCAGCAGCCAGGGACTACTTAGCACAGATACGCAGTATTTT.

The chain employs TRBV2 and TRBJ2-6, with TRBD1 as a possible D gene (6 bases). Deletions cut 8 bases from V and 2 bases from J, with 10 bases between. Germline CDR1 SNHLY, CDR2 FYNNEI. The CDR3 sequence is 14 residues long. The CDR3 region has the DNA TGTGCCAGCGCCAACAGGGCTGGGGCCAACGTCCTGACTTTC. The encoded protein is CASANRAGANVLTF.

This clone has more than one count but fewer than ten. The chain is built from TRBV6-1 and TRBJ1-2; maybe TRBD1 (6 bases). V was pared by 6 bases and J by 3 bases, with 11 bases between. Looked up from germline, CDR1 is MNHNS and CDR2 is SASEGT. The CDR3 has 13 amino acids. The DNA for the CDR3 is TGTGCCAGCAGAGAGGACAGATACTATGGCTACACCTTC. This translates into CASREDRYYGYTF.

This clone showed up just once. The V call is TRBV5-8, the J call TRBJ2-3; the D gene is possibly TRBD2 (6 bases). V lost 0 bases to trimming and J lost 5 bases, with 16 bases between them. Germline CDR1 SGHTS, CDR2 YDEGEE. The CDR3 extends over 16 amino acids. CDR3: CASSLAGGGGEDTQYF. The CDR3 nucleotides read TGTGCCAGCAGCTTGGCCGGGGGAGGCGGGGAAGATACGCAGTATTTT.

The chain is built from TRBV19 and TRBJ2-1, with 8 positions matching TRBD1. This CDR3 spans 15 amino acids. Germline V gene data show CDR1 as LNHDA and CDR2 as SQIVND (reference sequence). V lost 5 bases to trimming and J lost 5 bases; unmatched junction nucleotides: 8. The CDR3 DNA reads TGTGCCAGTAGTCCCGCCCGGGACAGGAACAATGAGCAGTTCTTC. Amino acid sequence: CASSPARDRNNEQFF.

The chain has TRBV5-4 and TRBJ2-3; tentative D call: TRBD2 (6 bases). The CDR3 spans 12 residues. CDR1 SGHNT and CDR2 YYREEE come from the germline V gene (reference sequence). V was cut by 7 bases and J by 5 bases, with 11 bases left in between. This CDR3 is CASSGDRDTQYF. The CDR3, as DNA: TGTGCCAGCTCGGGAGACCGAGATACGCAGTATTTT.

CDR3 coding DNA: TGCGCCAGCAGCGCAGGGGGCTATGGTGGAAACACCATATATTTT. As protein: CASSAGGYGGNTIYF. The chain couples TRBV4-1 to TRBJ1-3, with 8 positions matching TRBD1. V lost 5 bases to trimming and J lost 3 bases; unmatched junction nucleotides: 6. Germline loops: CDR1 MGHRA, CDR2 YSYEKL. This CDR3 contains 15 residues.

J is TRBJ2-1 and V is TRBV29-1; 11 nucleotides agree with TRBD2. Germline loops: CDR1 SQVTM, CDR2 ANQGSEA. This CDR3 contains 13 residues. The ends lost 8 bases at V and 3 bases at J; junction bases unmatched: 3. The CDR3 here is CSTLAGGYNEQFF. The CDR3 DNA is TGCAGCACCCTAGCGGGGGGCTACAATGAGCAGTTCTTC.

J is TRBJ2-5 and V is TRBV28; D not resolved. The end of the DNA fits TRBJ2-7 better, so the J call may be wrong. Germline loops: CDR1 MDHEN, CDR2 SYDVKM. This CDR3 spans 13 amino acids. The CDR3 DNA sequence: TGTGCCAGCAGTTTCAGGTTTACCTACGAGCAGTACTTC. It specifies CASSFRFTYEQYF.

This chain connects TRBV6-1 to TRBJ2-3; a weak D match, TRBD2 (7 bases). Trimming pared 0 bases from V and 1 base from J, leaving 11 bases between. The CDR3 spans 16 residues. The germline V gene encodes CDR1 MNHNS and CDR2 SASEGT. This CDR3 reads CASSEAKGGGTDTQYF. The CDR3 coding sequence is TGTGCCAGCAGTGAAGCGAAGGGGGGGGGCACAGATACGCAGTATTTT.

A few counts support this clone. The chain carries TRBV6-1 and TRBJ2-1, with 8 positions matching TRBD2. V gave up 8 bases and J gave up 4 bases; unmatched junction bases: 7. Germline CDR1 is MNHNS and CDR2 is SASEGT. This CDR3 has 14 residues. CDR3 coding DNA: TGTGCCAGCCTCGCTAGCGGGCCTTACAATGAGCAGTTCTTC. Its translation is CASLASGPYNEQFF.

The CDR3 sequence is CASRLAGGSYNEQFF. CDR3 bases: TGTGCCAGCAGACTAGCGGGGGGGTCCTACAATGAGCAGTTCTTC. V usage is TRBV6-5 and J usage is TRBJ2-1; 13 bases align to TRBD2. V was clipped by 6 bases and J by 1 base; unmatched bases: 0. The CDR3 is made up of 15 amino acids. Germline V gives CDR1 MNHEY, CDR2 SVGAGI.

There are a few counts of this clone. This chain connects TRBV6-1 to TRBJ2-7; 7 nucleotides agree with TRBD1. The CDR3 length is 13 residues. In germline, CDR1 is MNHNS, CDR2 SASEGT. Germline trimming cut 4 bases from V and 1 base from J; bases unmatched to any gene: 1. CDR3 residues: CASSAGQSYEQYF. CDR3 DNA sequence: TGTGCCAGCAGTGCGGGACAGTCCTACGAGCAGTACTTC.

The CDR3 DNA sequence: TGTGCCAGCAGTAGACAGGGAATGGGGCATGGCTACACCTTC. Amino acids: CASSRQGMGHGYTF. J is TRBJ1-2 and V is TRBV2; 7 nucleotides agree with TRBD1. Germline CDR1 SNHLY, CDR2 FYNNEI. V was pared by 5 bases and J by 6 bases, with 9 bases of the junction left unmatched. The CDR3 length is 14 residues.

This clone appeared a few times. This chain joins TRBV2 and TRBJ1-2; D is uncertain. Trimming removed 3 bases from V and 7 bases from J, with 9 bases in between. Germline-derived CDR1 and CDR2 are SNHLY and FYNNEI. This CDR3 has 12 residues. The CDR3 sequence: CASSERLIGYTF. Written as DNA, the CDR3 is TGTGCCAGCAGTGAGAGATTAATTGGCTACACCTTC.

This clone was observed a handful of times. V usage is TRBV7-8 and J usage is TRBJ2-7; 10 nucleotides match TRBD1. CDR1 is SGHVS and CDR2 is FQNEAQ in the germline V gene. CDR3 length equals 14 residues. V lost 5 bases and J lost 5; bases outside the gene matches: 6. In DNA, the CDR3 is TGTGCCAGCAGCCCGGACAGGGGGTTCGACGAGCAGTACTTC. Translation gives CASSPDRGFDEQYF. Variable domain in full (rest from reference TRBV7-8 and TRBJ2-7): GAGVSQSPRYKVAKRGQDVALRCDPISGHVSLFWYQQALGQGPEFLTYFQNEAQLDKSGLPSDRFFAERPEGSVSTLKIQRTQQEDSAVYLCASSPDRGFDEQYFGPGTRLTVT.

Only a few counts were recorded for this clone. This chain uses TRBV21-1 with TRBJ1-1; no DNA check was done on the table's D call, TRBD1. TRBV21-1 is an annotated pseudogene. There are 17 residues in the CDR3. The CDR3 protein is CASSKAPKTAANTEAFF. The DNA of the CDR3 is TGTGCCAGCAGCAAAGCGCCTAAGACAGCCGCGAACACTGAAGCTTTCTTT.

This clone was counted only a few times. Different DNA sequences within this sample yield the same CDR3. The chain recombines TRBV5-1 with TRBJ1-1, with a weak D call TRBD1 (5 bases). Trimming cost V 2 bases and J 1 base, with 6 bases left between them. The CDR3 has 13 residues. CDR1 is SGHRS and CDR2 is YFSETQ in the germline V gene. The CDR3 DNA is TGCGCCAGCAGCTTACAGGAGAACACTGAAGCTTTCTTT. It codes for CASSLQENTEAFF. The variable domain in full, completed from reference TRBV5-1 and TRBJ1-1, reads KAGVTQTPRYLIKTRGQQVTLSCSPISGHRSVSWYQQTPGQGLQFLFEYFSETQRNKGNFPGRFSGRQFSNSRSEMNVSTLELGDSALYLCASSLQENTEAFFGQGTRLTVV.

This clone was counted a few times. The chain uses TRBV5-6 and TRBJ2-5, with D perhaps matching TRBD2 (7 bases). Trimming took off 5 bases at V and 2 bases at J, with 16 bases between the two ends. The germline V gene encodes CDR1 SGHDT and CDR2 YYEEEE. The CDR3 totals 15 residues. CDR3 loop: CASRLRGGGQETQYF. The CDR3 bases are TGTGCCAGCAGGCTGAGGGGGGGTGGACAAGAGACCCAGTACTTC.

This sequence joins TRBV4-1 and TRBJ2-1; tentatively, D is TRBD1 (5 bases). V lost 0 bases and J lost 10, with 13 bases in between. The CDR3 is made up of 14 amino acids. Looked up from germline, CDR1 is MGHRA and CDR2 is YSYEKL. The CDR3 coding sequence is TGCGCCAGCAGCCAAGACAGGGCCCTTAGAGAGCAGTTCTTC. The encoded protein is CASSQDRALREQFF.

This clone turned up a few times. V usage is TRBV5-1 and J usage is TRBJ2-7; 7 bases fit TRBD1. CDR3 length: 16 amino acids. J lost 2 bases, V lost 4 bases, and 12 bases had no gene match. Germline V gene sequence: CDR1 SGHRS, CDR2 YFSETQ. The chain's CDR3 is CASSSVARQGTYEQYF. CDR3 DNA: TGCGCCAGCAGCAGTGTTGCGAGACAGGGAACCTACGAGCAGTACTTC.

This chain connects TRBV11-3 to TRBJ2-7, with 9 bases fitting TRBD1. J gave up 6 bases and V 3 bases, and 3 bases lay outside the gene matches. This CDR3 has 13 residues. CDR1 is SGHNT and CDR2 is YENEEA in the germline V gene. For the CDR3, the DNA is TGTGCCAGCAGCTTCGGGACAGGGAGCGAGCAGTACTTC. This sequence encodes CASSFGTGSEQYF.

A few counts support this clone. The CDR3 DNA sequence: TGTGCCAGCAGCGTTGGGACTAGCGGGGGGGACATCTACACAGATACGCAGTATTTT. This gives the protein CASSVGTSGGDIYTDTQYF. V is TRBV5-8 and J is TRBJ2-3; 16 nucleotides match TRBD2. The CDR3 has 19 amino acids. Germline CDR1 and CDR2: SGHTS and YDEGEE. J lost 2 bases, V lost 4 bases, and 10 bases had no gene match.

This clone was observed a few times. This chain connects TRBV6-4 to TRBJ2-2, with 12 bases lining up with TRBD2. With 0 bases clipped from V and 1 base from J, the junction kept 3 bases outside the gene matches. Germline CDR1 reads MRHNA; CDR2 reads SNTAGT. This CDR3 comprises 18 residues. CDR3 amino acids: CASSDSRLAGVNTGELFF. CDR3 coding DNA: TGTGCCAGCAGTGACTCGAGACTAGCGGGGGTGAACACCGGGGAGCTGTTTTTT.

This chain links TRBV19 with TRBJ2-7; D possibly corresponds to TRBD1 (5 bases). The germline V gene encodes CDR1 LNHDA and CDR2 SQIVND (reference sequence). This CDR3 has 13 residues. Trimming pared 4 bases from V and 3 bases from J, leaving 10 bases between. The CDR3 protein is CASSSQGNYEQYF. The CDR3 nucleotides read TGTGCCAGTAGTAGTCAGGGAAACTACGAGCAGTACTTC. The variable domain in full, completed from reference TRBV19 and TRBJ2-7, reads DGGITQSPKYLFRKEGQNVTLSCEQNLNHDAMYWYRQDPGQGLRLIYYSQIVNDFQKGDIAEGYSVSREKKESFPLTVTSAQKNPTAFYLCASSSQGNYEQYFGPGTRLTVT.

The chain is built from TRBV18 and TRBJ1-5; no reliable D call. V was shortened by 1 base and J by 5 bases, with 15 bases between the two germline ends. CDR1 and CDR2 from the germline V gene are KGHSH and LQKENI. CDR3 length equals 16 residues. The CDR3 loop reads CASSPRDGSGDQPQHF. CDR3 DNA sequence: TGTGCCAGCTCACCACGAGACGGGAGCGGCGATCAGCCCCAGCATTTT.